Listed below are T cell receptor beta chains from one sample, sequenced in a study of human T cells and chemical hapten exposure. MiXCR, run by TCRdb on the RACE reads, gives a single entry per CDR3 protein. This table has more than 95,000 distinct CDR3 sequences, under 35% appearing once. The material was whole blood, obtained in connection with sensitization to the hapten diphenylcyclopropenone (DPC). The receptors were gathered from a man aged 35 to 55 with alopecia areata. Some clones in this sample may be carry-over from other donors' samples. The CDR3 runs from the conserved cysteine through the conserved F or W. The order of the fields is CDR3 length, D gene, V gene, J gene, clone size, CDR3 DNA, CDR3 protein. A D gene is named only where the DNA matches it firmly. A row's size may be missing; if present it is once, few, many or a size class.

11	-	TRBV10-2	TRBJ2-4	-	TGCGCCAGCGGGGAGGGGGACATTCAGTACTTC	CASGEGDIQYF
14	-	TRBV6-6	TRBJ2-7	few	TGTGCCAGTCTACTGAAACTAGGGGGGGACGAGCAGTACTTC	CASLLKLGGDEQYF
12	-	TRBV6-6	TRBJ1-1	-	TGTGCCAGCAGTTTAGATAACACTGAAGCTTTCTTT	CASSLDNTEAFF
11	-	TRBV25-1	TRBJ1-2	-	TGTGCCAGCAGTGCTAACTATGGCTACACCTTC	CASSANYGYTF
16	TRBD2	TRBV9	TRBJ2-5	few	TGTGCCAGCAGCACTAGCGGGAGGGCCTTGGGGGAGACCCAGTACTTC	CASSTSGRALGETQYF
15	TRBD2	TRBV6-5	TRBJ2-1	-	TGTGCCAGCAGTTTGCGGGAGATAGCCTACAATGAGCAGTTCTTC	CASSLREIAYNEQFF
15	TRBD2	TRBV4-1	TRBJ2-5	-	TGCGCCAGCAGCCAAGTCGGGACTAGCAGAGAGACCCAGTACTTC	CASSQVGTSRETQYF
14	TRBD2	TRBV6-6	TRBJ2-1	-	TGTGCCAGCAGTTTAGCGGGAAACTACAATGAGCAGTTCTTC	CASSLAGNYNEQFF
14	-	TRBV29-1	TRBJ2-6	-	TGCAGCGTTGAACTGGGCTCTGGGGCCAACGTCCTGACTTTC	CSVELGSGANVLTF
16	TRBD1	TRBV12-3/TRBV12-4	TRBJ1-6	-	TGTGCCAGCTCGCCCTCGGGAACAGGGGGGCGATCACCCCTCCACTTT	CASSPSGTGGRSPLHF
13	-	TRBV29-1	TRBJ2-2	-	TGCAGCGTCCCCGACAGAAACACCGGGGAGCTGTTTTTT	CSVPDRNTGELFF
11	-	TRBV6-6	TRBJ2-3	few	TGTGCCAGCAGTTACAAGGATACGCAGTATTTT	CASSYKDTQYF
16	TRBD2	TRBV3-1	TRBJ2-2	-	TGTGCCAGCAGCTATCCATCTAGCGGGAACACCGGGGAGCTGTTTTTT	CASSYPSSGNTGELFF
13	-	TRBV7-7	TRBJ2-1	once	TGTGCTAGCAGCCACTCAGTGGGAGCTGAGCAGTTCTTC	CASSHSVGAEQFF
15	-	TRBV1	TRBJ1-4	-	TGCACCAGCAGCCCCCCGGGACAGGGGAATGAAAAACTGTTTTTT	CTSSPPGQGNEKLFF
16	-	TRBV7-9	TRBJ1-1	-	TGTGCCAGCAGCCTGGGCGCTGGGGCCGTTTACACTGAAGCTTTCTTT	CASSLGAGAVYTEAFF
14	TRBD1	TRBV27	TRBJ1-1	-	TGTGCCAGCAGGCCACAGGGGGTCGCCACTGAAGCTTTCTTT	CASRPQGVATEAFF
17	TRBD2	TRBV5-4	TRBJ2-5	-	TGTGCCAGCACCGCCAGACTAGCGGGACCCTCAAGCGAGACCCAGTACTTC	CASTARLAGPSSETQYF
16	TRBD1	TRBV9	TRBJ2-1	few	TGTGCCAGCAGCGTAGGAGCAACAGGGGGTTACAATGAGCAGTTCTTC	CASSVGATGGYNEQFF
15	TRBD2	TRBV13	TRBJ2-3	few	TGTGCCAGCAGCGATAGCGGGAGGGCCGCAGATACGCAGTATTTT	CASSDSGRAADTQYF
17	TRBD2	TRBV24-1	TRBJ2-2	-	TGTGCCACCAGTGATCCCCTAGCGGGAGAAGGTACCGGGGAGCTGTTTTTT	CATSDPLAGEGTGELFF
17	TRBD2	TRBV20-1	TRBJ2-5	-	TGCAGTGCTAGGAGACTAGCGGGAGGATTCAACCAAGAGACCCAGTACTTC	CSARRLAGGFNQETQYF
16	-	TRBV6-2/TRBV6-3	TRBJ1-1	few	TGTGCCAGCAGTTACTCAGGGAGGGGGAAGAACACTGAAGCTTTCTTT	CASSYSGRGKNTEAFF
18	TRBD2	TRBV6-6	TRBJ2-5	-	TGTGCCAGCAGTTCCAGGACTAGGGTTTTTAGCCGCCAAGAGACCCAGTACTTC	CASSSRTRVFSRQETQYF
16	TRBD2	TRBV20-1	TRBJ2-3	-	TGCAGTGCTGCGGGGGGACTAGCGGGAGGCCCAGATACGCAGTATTTT	CSAAGGLAGGPDTQYF
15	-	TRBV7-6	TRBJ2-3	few	TGTGCCAGCAGCTTAGTGTCCTCTGTCACAGATACGCAGTATTTT	CASSLVSSVTDTQYF
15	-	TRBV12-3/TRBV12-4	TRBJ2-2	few	TGTGCCAGCACCCTTTCACAGGGAAACACCGGGGAGCTGTTTTTT	CASTLSQGNTGELFF
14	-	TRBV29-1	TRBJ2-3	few	TGCAGCGTTGCACCGAGCTACGGCACAGATACGCAGTATTTT	CSVAPSYGTDTQYF
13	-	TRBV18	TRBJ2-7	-	TGTGCCAGCTCACCGGAGTGGGAATACGAGCAGTACTTC	CASSPEWEYEQYF
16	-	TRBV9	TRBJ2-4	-	TGTGCCAGCAGCGAAAACAGGGCTTTTCGTGAAAACATTCAGTACTTC	CASSENRAFRENIQYF
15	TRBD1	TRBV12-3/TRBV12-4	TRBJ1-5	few	TGTGCCAGCAGTCTGAGGACAGGATTATATCAGCCCCAGCATTTT	CASSLRTGLYQPQHF
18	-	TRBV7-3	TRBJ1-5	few	TGTGCCAGCAGCGTCCTCCCCGGGTTGGGGGGTAGCAATCAGCCCCAGCATTTT	CASSVLPGLGGSNQPQHF